The rows below give T cell receptor beta chains drawn from one sample of a study. TCRdb independently ran MiXCR on the reads; one entry per CDR3 protein. Of roughly 3,800 distinct CDR3 sequences listed, about 10% are singletons. What was sequenced was CD4+ T cells from synovial fluid. Receptor source: a human donor with rheumatoid arthritis. CDR3s include the opening cysteine and the closing phenylalanine or tryptophan. A D gene is named only where the DNA matches it firmly. Clone size is not always given. Where it is, it says once, few, many or a class for expanded clones.

J gene	D gene	V gene	clone size	CDR3 length	CDR3 protein	CDR3 DNA
TRBJ2-7	TRBD1	TRBV11-2	NA	14	CASSLRTGFGEQYF	TGTGCCAGCAGCTTGAGGACAGGGTTCGGCGAGCAGTACTTC
TRBJ1-1	NA	TRBV30	many	13	CAWSGWVGTEAFF	TGTGCCTGGAGTGGGTGGGTGGGCACTGAAGCTTTCTTT
TRBJ1-2	NA	TRBV7-2	NA	13	CVSSLEGTYGFTF	TGTGTCAGCAGCTTAGAGGGGACTTATGGCTTCACCTTC
TRBJ2-2	NA	TRBV11-2	many	14	CASSHAGIAGELFF	TGTGCCAGCAGCCACGCGGGGATCGCCGGGGAGCTGTTTTTT
TRBJ2-1	NA	TRBV5-1	many	14	CASSPGTSNNEQFF	TGCGCCAGCAGCCCCGGGACTTCTAACAATGAGCAGTTCTTC
TRBJ1-6	NA	TRBV27	medium-sized	21	CASSLYRAETVRSSYNSPLHF	TGTGCCAGCAGTTTATACCGGGCGGAGACAGTCCGGAGCTCCTATAATTCACCCCTCCACTTT
TRBJ2-1	TRBD2	TRBV12-3/TRBV12-4	medium-sized	17	CASSLKRLAGAWDEQFF	TGTGCCAGCAGTTTAAAGCGACTAGCGGGAGCCTGGGATGAGCAGTTCTTC
TRBJ2-6	NA	TRBV5-1	many	15	CASSLAGTGANVLTF	TGCGCCAGCAGCTTGGCGGGGACTGGGGCCAACGTCCTGACTTTC
TRBJ1-1	NA	TRBV14	medium-sized	18	CASSPHLGGVSMITEAFF	TGTGCCAGCAGCCCCCACCTCGGCGGGGTTTCGATGATCACTGAAGCTTTCTTT
TRBJ2-7	TRBD2	TRBV20-1	many	14	CSAREGGRGYEQYF	TGCAGTGCTAGAGAAGGCGGGAGGGGGTACGAGCAGTACTTC
TRBJ2-1	NA	TRBV29-1	many	10	CSVVQHEQFF	TGCAGCGTTGTTCAGCATGAGCAGTTCTTC
TRBJ2-5	TRBD2	TRBV7-3	many	14	CASSAGGGQETQYF	TGTGCCAGCAGCGCTGGCGGGGGCCAAGAGACCCAGTACTTC
TRBJ1-2	NA	TRBV11-2	medium-sized	13	CASSRDPSYGYTF	TGTGCCAGCAGCCGGGACCCCTCCTATGGCTACACCTTC
TRBJ2-7	TRBD1	TRBV19	few	12	CASSAGGYEQYF	TGTGCCAGTAGTGCAGGGGGCTACGAGCAGTACTTC
TRBJ2-7	NA	TRBV18	medium-sized	14	CASSPPDGHYEQYF	TGTGCCAGCTCACCACCGGACGGACACTACGAGCAGTACTTC
TRBJ1-1	NA	TRBV30	NA	13	CARSVVGGRRAFF	TGTGCCAGGAGTGTAGTTGGGGGGCGCCGGGCTTTCTTT
TRBJ1-1	NA	TRBV7-9	few	14	CASSLPGAGAEAFF	TGTGCCAGCAGCTTACCGGGGGCTGGCGCTGAAGCTTTCTTT
TRBJ2-1	NA	TRBV6-5	medium-sized	14	CASSYLGQYNEQFF	TGTGCCAGCAGTTACTTAGGACAGTACAATGAGCAGTTCTTC
TRBJ1-6	TRBD1	TRBV9	large	16	CASSTRTGFYNSPLHF	TGTGCCAGCAGCACTCGGACAGGGTTTTATAATTCACCCCTCCACTTT
TRBJ2-1	NA	TRBV7-2	medium-sized	12	CASSLALGEQFF	TGTGCCAGCAGCTTAGCTTTAGGTGAGCAGTTCTTC
TRBJ2-1	TRBD2	TRBV12-3/TRBV12-4	many	14	CASRLAGGSNEQFF	TGTGCCAGCCGACTAGCGGGAGGGAGCAATGAGCAGTTCTTC
TRBJ1-5	NA	TRBV27	medium-sized	12	CASSYADQPQHF	TGTGCCAGCAGTTATGCGGATCAGCCCCAGCATTTT
TRBJ2-2	NA	TRBV11-2	medium-sized	17	CASSSPPAGRNTGELFF	TGTGCCAGCAGCTCCCCCCCAGCGGGCCGAAACACCGGGGAGCTGTTTTTT